Described below is a single T cell receptor (beta chain) sequence and its context. The antigen is not known. This sample was taken from a study of cytomegalovirus exposure and HLA in healthy donors. The CDR3 has 14 residues. The V gene's germline CDR1 is SGHNT and CDR2 YYREEE (reference sequence). Trimming at V came to 2 bases and at J to 3 bases, leaving 2 bases not matched to a gene. The primer mix had 60 Vbeta and 13 Jbeta primers. Assay used: immunoSEQ multiplex PCR; TCRdb lists only in-frame clones, some missing. The sample records approximately 70,000 clones, roughly 68% being singletons. Study-level points and caveats: Productive rates of about 87% or about 30% were seen for most TCR beta V segments in an earlier analysis. Most CMV-associated TCR beta chains were later found to appear HLA-restricted. Accurate prediction of most subjects' HLA-A and HLA-B alleles from TCR beta sequences was reported. Indistinguishable V segments such as TRBV6-2 and TRBV6-3 were excluded.

The chain is built from TRBV5-4 and TRBJ2-1, with TRBD2 matching over 7 bases. The receptor's source is a woman aged 60-75 years in good health and CMV-seropositive. Source material: PBMCs. CDR3 in DNA: TGTGCCAGCAGCTTCGGCGGGGGCTACAATGAGCAGTTCTTC. It yields the protein CASSFGGGYNEQFF.